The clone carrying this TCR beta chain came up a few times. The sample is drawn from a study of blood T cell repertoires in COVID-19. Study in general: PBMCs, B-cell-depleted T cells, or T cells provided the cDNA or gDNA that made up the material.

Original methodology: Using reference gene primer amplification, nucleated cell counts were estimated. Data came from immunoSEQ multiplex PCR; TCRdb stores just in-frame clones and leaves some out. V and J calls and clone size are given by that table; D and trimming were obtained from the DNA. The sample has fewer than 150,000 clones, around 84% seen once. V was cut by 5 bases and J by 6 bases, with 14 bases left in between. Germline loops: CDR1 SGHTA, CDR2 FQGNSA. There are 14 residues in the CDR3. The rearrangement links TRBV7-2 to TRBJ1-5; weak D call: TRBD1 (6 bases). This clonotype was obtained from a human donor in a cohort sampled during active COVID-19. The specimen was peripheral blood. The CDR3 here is CASSPDSGGQPQHF. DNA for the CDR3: TGTGCCAGCAGCCCGGACAGCGGGGGTCAGCCCCAGCATTTT. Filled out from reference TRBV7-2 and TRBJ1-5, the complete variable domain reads GAGVSQSPSNKVTEKGKDVELRCDPISGHTALYWYRQSLGQGLEFLIYFQGNSAPDKSGLPSDRFSAERTGGSVSTLTIQRTQQEDSAVYLCASSPDSGGQPQHFGDGTRLSIL.